One sample yielded the 26 T cell receptor beta chains listed below, sequenced in a study of monozygotic twins with inflammatory bowel disease. TCRdb re-called the 5' RACE reads, yielding one record per CDR3 amino acid sequence without DNA. The sample table includes 350,000 to 400,000 distinct CDR3 sequences. The sequenced sample was blood. Receptors were obtained from a human donor with ulcerative colitis or Crohn's disease, or a healthy co-twin of an affected twin (not recorded which).

The gene calls are TRBV18 and TRBJ1-1; TCRdb designates TRBD1, a call that cannot be tested without DNA. The germline gives CDR1 KGHSH, CDR2 LQKENI. This CDR3 comprises 16 residues. The CDR3 loop is CASSPLTGAGYTEAFF.

CDR3 protein: CASSYRDRETDTQYF. The chain recombines TRBV2 with TRBJ2-3; TCRdb names TRBD1, which stays unverified in the absence of DNA. The length of the CDR3 is 15 residues. Germline V gene lookup returns CDR1 SNHLY and CDR2 FYNNEI.

This chain uses TRBV28 with TRBJ1-6; TCRdb outputs TRBD1, but without DNA this stays unchecked. The CDR3 consists of 18 residues. Germline CDR1 is MDHEN and CDR2 is SYDVKM. CDR3 loop: CASSLLVGTGIRSSPLHF.

V and J are TRBV6-5 and TRBJ2-2; TCRdb outputs TRBD1, but without DNA this stays unchecked. CDR1 is MNHEY and CDR2 is SVGAGI in the germline V gene. This CDR3 has 17 residues. The CDR3 loop reads CASSWLVGRVGTGELFF.

J is TRBJ1-6 and V is TRBV6-5. CDR1 MNHEY and CDR2 SVGAGI come from the germline V gene. There are 17 residues in the CDR3. The CDR3 sequence: CASSYSRQSSYNSPLHF.

The chain links TRBV11-2 to TRBJ2-1. Germline CDR1 SGHAT, CDR2 FQNNGV. The CDR3 contains 14 residues. CDR3: CATSAGRTYNEQFF. Variable domain in full (rest from reference TRBV11-2 and TRBJ2-1): EAGVAQSPRYKIIEKRQSVAFWCNPISGHATLYWYQQILGQGPKLLIQFQNNGVVDDSQLPKDRFSAERLKGVDSTLKIQPAKLEDSAVYLCATSAGRTYNEQFFGPGTRLTVL.

The V and J genes are TRBV7-9 and TRBJ1-4; lacking DNA, the TRBD1 call made by TCRdb goes unchecked. Germline values: CDR1 SEHNR, CDR2 FQNEAQ (reference sequence). This CDR3 region has 16 residues. CDR3 loop: CASSLAAQGINEKLFF.

The chain uses TRBV7-9 and TRBJ2-7; TCRdb designates TRBD1, a call that cannot be tested without DNA. The CDR3 length is 15 residues. Germline CDR1 is SEHNR and CDR2 is FQNEAQ (reference sequence). The chain's CDR3 is CASSLQGIGDYEQYF.

The J gene is TRBJ2-1, the V gene TRBV20-1; the TRBD1 assignment by TCRdb is unverifiable without DNA. The CDR3 spans 15 residues. Germline V gives CDR1 DFQATT, CDR2 SNEGSKA (reference sequence). The CDR3 spells CSAPDTGQGGNEQFF.

The chain employs TRBV7-3 and TRBJ2-2; TCRdb outputs TRBD1, but without DNA this stays unchecked. Germline-derived CDR1 and CDR2 are SGHTA and FQGTGA. The CDR3 is 13 residues long. This CDR3 is CASSRDRTRELFF.

The rearrangement uses TRBV7-8 and TRBJ1-6; TCRdb selects TRBD1, and the lack of DNA leaves this call unchecked. The CDR3 runs 18 residues. Per the germline V gene, CDR1 is SGHVS and CDR2 is FQNEAQ. This CDR3 reads CASSLFVRGGLYNSPLHF. The whole variable domain, filled in from reference TRBV7-8 and TRBJ1-6, reads GAGVSQSPRYKVAKRGQDVALRCDPISGHVSLFWYQQALGQGPEFLTYFQNEAQLDKSGLPSDRFFAERPEGSVSTLKIQRTQQEDSAVYLCASSLFVRGGLYNSPLHFGNGTRLTVT.

V usage is TRBV4-3 and J usage is TRBJ2-1; TCRdb lists TRBD2, though no DNA is available to test this call. Germline V lookup: CDR1 LGHNA, CDR2 YSLEER. The CDR3 consists of 20 residues. The CDR3 spells CASSQDLVSIGLAGYNEQFF.

V is TRBV5-1 and J is TRBJ1-4. The CDR3 consists of 14 residues. Germline CDR1 and CDR2: SGHRS and YFSETQ. CDR3 sequence reads: CASSLVASNEKLFF.

V is TRBV12-3 or TRBV12-4 and J is TRBJ2-7. The CDR3 length is 14 residues. The CDR3 is CASSNAGESYEQYF.

This sequence joins TRBV7-2 and TRBJ2-1; the TCRdb D gene call, TRBD2, has no DNA to confirm it. Germline V gene sequence: CDR1 SGHTA, CDR2 FQGNSA. This CDR3 spans 13 amino acids. CDR3 amino acids: CASGLGRPNEQFF.

The chain links TRBV12-3 or TRBV12-4 to TRBJ2-4. There are 14 residues in the CDR3. The CDR3 spells CASSLAGIGDIQYF.

This sequence joins TRBV11-2 and TRBJ2-3; the D call from TCRdb, TRBD1, cannot be confirmed without DNA. The CDR3 consists of 17 residues. CDR1 and CDR2 from the germline V gene are SGHAT and FQNNGV. The CDR3 loop is CASSLDSRARRTDTQYF.

This sequence joins TRBV7-2 and TRBJ2-7. The germline gives CDR1 SGHTA, CDR2 FQGNSA. CDR3 size: 14 residues. The CDR3 reads CASSLVTSTDEQYF.

The rearrangement links TRBV7-9 to TRBJ2-3; the TCRdb D gene call, TRBD2, has no DNA to confirm it. Germline assignment: CDR1 SEHNR and CDR2 FQNEAQ (reference sequence). This CDR3 has 16 residues. The CDR3 region is CASSLRGVVASDTQYF.

The CDR3 spells CASSLLGQRETQYF. J is TRBJ2-5 and V is TRBV5-1; TCRdb outputs TRBD1, but without DNA this stays unchecked. Germline CDR1 SGHRS, CDR2 YFSETQ. CDR3 length equals 14 residues.

The gene calls are TRBV7-9 and TRBJ1-1; as DNA is missing, the TRBD1 call by TCRdb cannot be tested. This CDR3 has 14 amino acids. Germline V gene sequence: CDR1 SEHNR, CDR2 FQNEAQ (reference sequence). The CDR3 sequence: CASNRQGAVTEAFF.

The chain is built from TRBV19 and TRBJ1-1. This CDR3 has 12 residues. Germline values: CDR1 LNHDA, CDR2 SQIVND (reference sequence). This chain's CDR3 is CASITGNTEAFF.

V gene TRBV5-1 combines with J gene TRBJ2-1; TCRdb's assignment of TRBD2 cannot be checked, as there is no DNA. The CDR3 sequence is 17 residues long. The germline V gene encodes CDR1 SGHRS and CDR2 YFSETQ. Here the CDR3 reads CASSLFSGTSGGNEQFF.

The chain uses TRBV30 and TRBJ2-3; the D call from TCRdb, TRBD2, cannot be confirmed without DNA. In germline, CDR1 is GTSNPN, CDR2 SVGIG (reference sequence). The CDR3 is 13 amino acids. CDR3 residues: CAWATSGPDTQYF. Looking up the rest from reference TRBV30 and TRBJ2-3 gives the full variable domain: SQTIHQWPATLVQPVGSPLSLECTVEGTSNPNLYWYRQAAGRGLQLLFYSVGIGQISSEVPQNLSASRPQDRQFILSSKKLLLSDSGFYLCAWATSGPDTQYFGPGTRLTVL.

The chain links TRBV6-2 or TRBV6-3 to TRBJ1-2; TCRdb picks TRBD1, but there is no DNA to check that call. The CDR3 spans 15 residues. Germline values: CDR1 MNHEY, CDR2 SVGEGT. This chain's CDR3 is CASRSGQGANYGYTF.

This chain links TRBV5-1 with TRBJ2-1; TCRdb proposes TRBD1, but this gene call is untestable without DNA. The CDR3 is made up of 14 amino acids. Germline loops: CDR1 SGHRS, CDR2 YFSETQ. The CDR3 spells CASSWRGDYNEQFF.